These 21 T cell receptor beta chains came from one sample sequenced in a study of cytomegalovirus exposure and HLA in healthy donors. 60 Vbeta and 13 Jbeta primers were used in PCR. This table comes from immunoSEQ multiplex PCR, and its TCRdb copy is limited to in-frame clones, with some not included. The table lists 120,000 or so clones, 75% to 90% of them singletons, with 1.5% to 2% in the top ten. The sequenced material came from PBMCs. The receptors derive from a man aged 35 to 55 in good health and CMV-seronegative.

The V and J genes are TRBV7-9 and TRBJ1-1, with D possibly TRBD1 on 5 matching bases. With 5 bases removed from V and 3 bases from J, the gap between germline ends came to 10 bases. The germline V gene has CDR1 SEHNR and CDR2 FQNEAQ (reference sequence). The CDR3 contains 13 residues. The chain's CDR3 is CASSREGHTEAFF. CDR3 DNA: TGTGCCAGCAGCCGGGAGGGGCACACTGAAGCTTTCTTT. Together with reference TRBV7-9 and TRBJ1-1, the CDR3 gives the full variable domain: DTGVSQNPRHKITKRGQNVTFRCDPISEHNRLYWYRQTLGQGPEFLTYFQNEAQLEKSRLLSDRFSAERPKGSFSTLEIQRTEQGDSAMYLCASSREGHTEAFFGQGTRLTVV.

This clone has only a few counts. A read error may account for a junction end that differs from germline. The rearrangement joins TRBV7-9 to TRBJ2-6; the D gene is possibly TRBD1 (5 bases). This CDR3 contains 13 residues. CDR1 SEHNR and CDR2 FQNEAQ come from the germline V gene (reference sequence). CDR3 bases: TGTGCCAGCAGCCGCCGTGGGGCCAACGGCCTGACTTTC. Its translation is CASSRRGANGLTF.

The rearrangement joins TRBV6-1 to TRBJ1-2, with a weak D call TRBD1 (5 bases). Germline-derived CDR1 and CDR2 are MNHNS and SASEGT. The CDR3 extends over 15 amino acids. V was cut by 7 bases and J by 4 bases, with 19 bases left in between. The CDR3 here is CASTQGGGEGYGYTF. Written as DNA, the CDR3 is TGTGCCAGCACCCAAGGCGGGGGGGAGGGCTATGGCTACACCTTC.

The rearrangement uses TRBV4-1 and TRBJ2-2; 11 nucleotides align to TRBD2. V shed 3 bases, J shed 5 bases, and the junction held 11 bases outside the gene matches. The CDR3 has 18 amino acids. Per germline, CDR1 MGHRA and CDR2 YSYEKL. CDR3 nucleotide sequence: TGCGCCAGCAGCCAGCTAGCGGGGGGCCCCACGAGAACCGGGGAGCTGTTTTTT. Translation gives CASSQLAGGPTRTGELFF.

This clone was seen more than once but under ten times. This chain connects TRBV5-1 to TRBJ2-5; 8 bases map to TRBD2. The ends lost 4 bases at V and 4 bases at J; junction bases unmatched: 9. CDR3 length: 15 residues. Germline loops: CDR1 SGHRS, CDR2 YFSETQ. The CDR3 DNA reads as TGCGCCAGCAGCAATAGCGGGGCAACTGGAGAGACCCAGTACTTC. Protein: CASSNSGATGETQYF.

This clone has a single count. The chain employs TRBV27 and TRBJ2-4, with TRBD1 identical over 7 bases. Germline V gene data show CDR1 as MNHEY and CDR2 as SMNVEV (reference sequence). The CDR3 totals 17 residues. Germline trimming cut 5 bases from V and 0 bases from J; bases unmatched to any gene: 10. The CDR3 sequence is CASSPSPTGIAKNIQYF. CDR3 bases: TGTGCCAGCAGTCCCAGCCCGACAGGGATAGCCAAAAACATTCAGTACTTC.

The chain couples TRBV18 to TRBJ1-5; D perhaps matches TRBD1 (5 bases). V shed 4 bases and J shed 6 bases, with 13 bases lying between them. The CDR3 extends over 14 amino acids. CDR1 and CDR2 from the germline V gene are KGHSH and LQKENI. Here the CDR3 reads CASSQEGSVQPQHF. The CDR3 coding sequence is TGTGCCAGCTCACAGGAGGGGTCGGTTCAGCCCCAGCATTTT.

The chain carries TRBV2 and TRBJ1-2; D gene unclear. V was clipped by 6 bases and J by 4 bases, with 12 bases between them. CDR3 length: 13 amino acids. Germline V gene data show CDR1 as SNHLY and CDR2 as FYNNEI. CDR3 DNA sequence: TGTGCCAGCAGAGCCCAACCGTCCTATGGCTACACCTTC. This translates into CASRAQPSYGYTF.

This rearrangement joins TRBV2 to TRBJ2-1; 8 bases match TRBD1. The length of the CDR3 is 14 residues. V was pared by 6 bases and J by 6 bases, with 7 bases of the junction left unmatched. Germline V gives CDR1 SNHLY, CDR2 FYNNEI. CDR3 DNA: TGTGCCAGCAGGGGACAGGTATTTGTCAATGAGCAGTTCTTC. Its translation is CASRGQVFVNEQFF.

The V call is TRBV6-1, the J call TRBJ2-7; D unresolved. V dropped 0 bases and J dropped 7 bases, with 10 bases sitting between them. Per the germline V gene, CDR1 is MNHNS and CDR2 is SASEGT. CDR3 length equals 13 residues. CDR3 loop: CASSEAPRWEQYF. In DNA, the CDR3 is TGTGCCAGCAGTGAAGCTCCGAGGTGGGAGCAGTACTTC.

The chain joins TRBV7-2 to TRBJ1-2, with TRBD1 matching 9 bases. V lost 6 bases, J lost 4 bases, and 9 bases stayed unmatched. Germline CDR1 and CDR2: SGHTA and FQGNSA. CDR3 length: 15 residues. CDR3 DNA: TGTGCCAGCAGTATACAGGGGGCGTGGGGCTATGGCTACACCTTC. It yields the protein CASSIQGAWGYGYTF.

This sequence joins TRBV5-4 and TRBJ2-7, with D perhaps matching TRBD2 (5 bases). CDR3 length equals 13 residues. Per the germline V gene, CDR1 is SGHNT and CDR2 is YYREEE (reference sequence). Trimming left V 6 bases short and J 1 base short, with 11 bases between. CDR3 residues: CASTPGLSYEQYF. The CDR3 DNA reads TGTGCCAGCACCCCTGGACTGTCCTACGAGCAGTACTTC.

CDR3: CASSIGGTRPQHF. The CDR3, as DNA: TGTGCCAGTAGTATAGGGGGGACTCGGCCCCAGCATTTT. This chain links TRBV19 with TRBJ1-5; tentative D call: TRBD1 (5 bases). This CDR3 contains 13 residues. Looked up from germline, CDR1 is LNHDA and CDR2 is SQIVND (reference sequence). V dropped 1 base and J dropped 9 bases, with 10 bases sitting between them.

The chain links TRBV27 to TRBJ2-3, with unresolved D. V dropped 2 bases and J dropped 6 bases, with 12 bases sitting between them. CDR3 size: 14 residues. The germline V gene has CDR1 MNHEY and CDR2 SMNVEV (reference sequence). DNA of the CDR3: TGTGCCAGCAGTTTAAGGCTGCAAGCGGATACGCAGTATTTT. The encoded protein is CASSLRLQADTQYF.

The V call is TRBV7-2, the J call TRBJ2-3; 12 bases match TRBD2. This CDR3 region has 17 residues. The ends lost 5 bases at V and 1 base at J; junction bases unmatched: 7. Germline V gene data show CDR1 as SGHTA and CDR2 as FQGNSA. This CDR3 is CASSTRLAGDRTDTQYF. CDR3 DNA: TGTGCCAGCAGCACCCGACTAGCGGGGGATCGCACAGATACGCAGTATTTT.

This rearrangement joins TRBV11-2 to TRBJ1-1, with unresolved D. CDR3 length: 12 amino acids. Germline V lookup: CDR1 SGHAT, CDR2 FQNNGV. The V and J ends lost 1 base and 7 bases respectively, with 7 bases between them. The CDR3 DNA reads TGTGCCAGCAGCTTAGGTGTCGGTGAAGCTTTCTTT. Translation: CASSLGVGEAFF.

The chain couples TRBV6-5 to TRBJ2-7; 10 bases are shared with TRBD2. Germline V CDR1 and CDR2: MNHEY, SVGAGI. V trimming: 0 bases; J trimming: 3 bases; junction bases outside the gene matches: 5. The CDR3 loop spans 16 amino acids. CDR3 DNA: TGTGCCAGCAGTTACTCCCTAGCGGGAGAGCTCTACGAGCAGTACTTC. Translated, it gives CASSYSLAGELYEQYF.

The gene calls are TRBV5-4 and TRBJ2-7, with TRBD2 matching 7 bases. The V gene's germline CDR1 is SGHNT and CDR2 YYREEE (reference sequence). J gave up 4 bases and V 2 bases, and 6 bases lay outside the gene matches. The CDR3 loop spans 14 amino acids. The DNA for the CDR3 is TGTGCCAGCAGCTTTTTCGGTAGCGGGTACGAGCAGTACTTC. Translating it yields CASSFFGSGYEQYF.

The V call is TRBV18, the J call TRBJ1-1, with D hard to call. Looked up from germline, CDR1 is KGHSH and CDR2 is LQKENI. The ends were cut back, 4 bases at V and 3 bases at J, with 12 bases in the middle. The CDR3 covers 14 residues. Here the CDR3 reads CASSLVKQDTEAFF. The CDR3 DNA reads TGTGCCAGCTCACTGGTAAAGCAGGACACTGAAGCTTTCTTT. The entire variable domain, with the rest obtained from reference TRBV18 and TRBJ1-1, is as follows: NAGVMQNPRHLVRRRGQEARLRCSPMKGHSHVYWYRQLPEEGLKFMVYLQKENIIDESGMPKERFSAEFPKEGPSILRIQQVVRGDSAAYFCASSLVKQDTEAFFGQGTRLTVV.

The rearrangement links TRBV6-1 to TRBJ2-1; 9 nucleotides agree with TRBD2. The CDR3 loop spans 15 amino acids. Looked up from germline, CDR1 is MNHNS and CDR2 is SASEGT. V gave up 7 bases and J gave up 6 bases; unmatched junction bases: 10. This CDR3 reads CASTERLAASNEQFF. The CDR3 DNA reads as TGTGCCAGCACCGAACGACTAGCGGCCTCCAATGAGCAGTTCTTC.

V gene TRBV18 combines with J gene TRBJ2-5; D possibly corresponds to TRBD1 (5 bases). The CDR3 contains 13 residues. Germline V CDR1 and CDR2: KGHSH, LQKENI. V was clipped by 5 bases and J by 5 bases, with 12 bases between them. CDR3 sequence: CASSEQEQETQYF. The CDR3 nucleotides read TGTGCCAGCTCAGAACAGGAACAGGAGACCCAGTACTTC.